These T cell receptor beta chains were read from a single sample in a study of blood T cell repertoires in COVID-19. Some clones are missing from TCRdb's copy, which holds only in-frame ones; the method was immunoSEQ multiplex PCR. Here the sample spans a few hundred thousand clones, around 88% being singletons. The sequenced sample consisted of peripheral blood. The receptors were sampled from a woman in her 30s who had recovered from COVID-19. CDR3s include the opening cysteine and the closing phenylalanine or tryptophan. Fields, in order: J gene, D gene, V gene, clone size, CDR3 protein, CDR3 DNA. D genes are given only for firm matches. Size is stated for part of the rows, as once, few or many counts, or as a class when the clone is expanded.

>TRBJ1-6|NA|TRBV9|NA
CASSVQVINSPLHF
TGTGCCAGCAGCGTACAGGTGATTAATTCACCCCTCCACTTT
>TRBJ1-2|NA|TRBV11-2|NA
CASSQGRVSYGYTF
TGTGCCAGCAGCCAGGGGAGGGTGAGCTATGGCTACACCTTC
>TRBJ2-4|TRBD2|TRBV7-2|once
CASSPQPGGSENIQYF
TGTGCCAGCAGCCCCCAACCCGGGGGGTCGGAAAACATTCAGTACTTC
>TRBJ2-5|TRBD2|TRBV19|NA
CASRTMSGGVETQYF
TGTGCCAGTAGGACGATGAGCGGGGGGGTGGAGACCCAGTACTTC
>TRBJ1-5|NA|TRBV19|NA
CASSIVDTNQPQHF
TGTGCCAGTAGTATCGTGGACACTAATCAGCCCCAGCATTTT
>TRBJ1-5|TRBD1|TRBV10-3|NA
CAISRDSYQPQHF
TGTGCCATCAGCCGGGACAGTTATCAGCCCCAGCATTTT
>TRBJ1-2|NA|TRBV19|NA
CASSTQGRLRGYTF
TGTGCCAGTAGTACCCAGGGGCGCTTGCGTGGCTACACCTTC
>TRBJ1-2|NA|TRBV14|NA
CASSREAGPYGYTF
TGTGCCAGCAGCCGGGAGGCAGGGCCATATGGCTACACCTTC
>TRBJ1-6|TRBD1|TRBV7-2|NA
CASSLEAGGSPLHF
TGTGCCAGCAGCTTAGAGGCAGGGGGGTCACCCCTCCACTTT
>TRBJ1-6|NA|TRBV9|NA
CASSGAQGSPLHF
TGTGCCAGCAGCGGGGCCCAGGGATCACCCCTCCACTTT
>TRBJ1-5|NA|TRBV6-1|few
CASSETPGRVNQPQHF
TGTGCCAGCAGTGAAACCCCAGGGCGAGTCAATCAGCCCCAGCATTTT
>TRBJ2-7|TRBD1|TRBV5-1|NA
CASSLASQGTGFSEQYF
TGCGCCAGCAGCTTGGCGTCCCAAGGGACAGGGTTCTCCGAGCAGTACTTC
>TRBJ2-7|TRBD2|TRBV6-5|NA
CASRTGGPGEQYF
TGTGCCAGCAGGACGGGGGGGCCGGGGGAGCAGTACTTC
>TRBJ1-4|NA|TRBV30|NA
CAWSTVEGEKLFF
TGTGCCTGGAGTACGGTGGAGGGTGAAAAACTGTTTTTT
>TRBJ2-1|NA|TRBV3-1/TRBV3-2|once
CASSQSYYNEQFF
TGTGCCAGCAGCCAATCTTATTACAATGAGCAGTTCTTC
>TRBJ1-4|TRBD1|TRBV19|NA
CASSIAGTGGEKLFF
TGTGCCAGTAGTATCGCCGGGACAGGCGGTGAAAAACTGTTTTTT
>TRBJ2-3|NA|TRBV6-5|NA
CASSRRTSSTDTQYF
TGTGCCAGCAGTAGACGGACTTCTAGCACAGATACGCAGTATTTT
>TRBJ2-7|TRBD1|TRBV6-5|NA
CASRGQAYYEQYF
TGTGCCAGCAGGGGACAGGCATACTACGAGCAGTACTTC
>TRBJ1-1|NA|TRBV25-1|NA
CASIGQMNTEAFF
TGTGCCAGCATAGGACAAATGAACACTGAAGCTTTCTTT
>TRBJ2-1|NA|TRBV13|few
CASSLEEPGQNNEQFF
TGTGCCAGCAGCTTAGAGGAGCCGGGACAAAACAATGAGCAGTTCTTC
>TRBJ1-1|NA|TRBV6-1|NA
CASSEVFGLNTEAFF
TGTGCCAGCAGTGAAGTCTTCGGGTTGAACACTGAAGCTTTCTTT
>TRBJ2-2|TRBD2|TRBV18|NA
CASSPLQRESGGELFF
TGTGCCAGCTCACCCCTTCAGCGGGAGTCGGGCGGGGAGCTGTTTTTT
>TRBJ2-3|TRBD2|TRBV24-1|NA
CATSDSDGTSGGTDTQYF
TGTGCCACCAGTGACTCTGATGGGACTAGCGGGGGCACAGATACGCAGTATTTT
>TRBJ1-4|TRBD1|TRBV6-1|NA
CASSVPSSGTANEKLFF
TGTGCCAGCAGTGTCCCGTCCTCCGGGACAGCTAATGAAAAACTGTTTTTT
>TRBJ1-1|NA|TRBV24-1|NA
CATKNQGYTEAFF
TGTGCCACCAAAAATCAGGGGTACACTGAAGCTTTCTTT
>TRBJ2-3|NA|TRBV7-3|NA
CASSPEGTSDTQYF
TGTGCCAGCAGCCCTGAGGGAACATCTGATACGCAGTATTTT